This TCR beta chain was sequenced for a study of liver allograft versus peripheral blood T cells. Turning to the study itself: Transplanted livers held T cell receptor repertoires, and these were compared with repertoires in recipients' peripheral blood. Whole-study results and caveats: Repertoires found inside liver allografts reportedly differed from T cell receptor repertoires in peripheral blood.

The germline gives CDR1 SEHNR, CDR2 FQNEAQ (reference sequence). Trimming removed 4 bases from V and 4 bases from J, with 16 bases in between. The CDR3 has 15 residues. A single record per CDR3 protein comes from TCRdb applying MiXCR to the reads. The sample has around 1,800 distinct CDR3 sequences; about 16% are singletons. In the case of this clonotype: What it binds is unknown.

The chain has TRBV7-9 and TRBJ1-1, with D tentatively TRBD1 (5 bases). This clonotype was sampled from a human patient who had a liver transplant. These T cells may partly come from the graft donor. CDR3 bases: TGTGCCAGCAGCTCGACCCAGGGTTCGGGCACTGAAGCTTTCTTT. Its protein is CASSSTQGSGTEAFF. The entire variable domain, with the rest obtained from reference TRBV7-9 and TRBJ1-1, is as follows: DTGVSQNPRHKITKRGQNVTFRCDPISEHNRLYWYRQTLGQGPEFLTYFQNEAQLEKSRLLSDRFSAERPKGSFSTLEIQRTEQGDSAMYLCASSSTQGSGTEAFFGQGTRLTVV.